The source of this TCR beta chain is a study of beta chain features in type 1 diabetes. Whole-study findings and limits: Type 1 diabetes patients showed fewer insertions and more deletions at VDJ junctions.

Every isolated RNA sample was fully reverse transcribed, so sequencing captured expressed TCRB transcripts. Profiling relied on immunoSEQ multiplex PCR, and the TCRdb table lists in-frame clones only, not all of them. The data contain 35,000 to 50,000 clones, roughly 50% of them seen just once; the ten biggest clones take up around 0.25%. This CDR3 has 15 amino acids. V was trimmed by 2 bases and J by 4 bases, leaving 13 bases between them. Germline lookup yields CDR1 SGHTA and CDR2 FQGNSA. In this sample, this clone turned up a few times. The antigen remains unidentified. This sequence joins TRBV7-2 and TRBJ2-3; D is possibly TRBD1 (6 bases). The clonotype originates from a woman in her 30s in good health. The material sequenced was stem cell memory CD4+ T cells from blood. The CDR3, as DNA: TGTGCCAGCAGCTTATCGCCACAGGGTGCAGATACGCAGTATTTT. This sequence encodes CASSLSPQGADTQYF. Looking up the rest from reference TRBV7-2 and TRBJ2-3 gives the full variable domain: GAGVSQSPSNKVTEKGKDVELRCDPISGHTALYWYRQSLGQGLEFLIYFQGNSAPDKSGLPSDRFSAERTGGSVSTLTIQRTQQEDSAVYLCASSLSPQGADTQYFGPGTRLTVL.